This T cell receptor beta chain comes out of a study of CD8+CD57+ T cells in acquired aplastic anemia. Sequenced patients had shown CD8+CD57+ cell expansion by flow cytometry. After removal of 7 bases from V and 2 bases from J, the junction contained 12 bases not matched to a gene. This CDR3 is 16 amino acids long. The germline V gene encodes CDR1 SGHTA and CDR2 FQGNSA. The table lists this clonotype with a count of one. Profiles of TCR beta VDJ and CDR3 were generated from a genomic DNA template. TCRdb reanalysed the reads using MiXCR and keeps one entry per CDR3 protein. This table has under 350,000 distinct CDR3 sequences, approximately 57% appearing once.

The sample consisted of sorted CD4+, CD8+, or CD8+CD57+ T cells (not recorded which) from PBMCs. The chain recombines TRBV7-2 with TRBJ2-5, with 8 bases fitting TRBD1. The sequence was obtained from a human donor with aplastic anemia. In DNA form, the CDR3 reads TGTGCCAGCATCCTTATGGCAGGACAGGGTCAAGAGACCCAGTACTTC. This sequence encodes CASILMAGQGQETQYF.